The rows below give T cell receptor beta chains drawn from one sample of a study of T cell repertoires in cytomegalovirus infection. Using its own MiXCR run on the reads, TCRdb lists one record per CDR3 protein. The sample holds around 120,000 distinct CDR3 sequences, roughly 9% seen once. Source material: PBMCs. The receptor set was obtained from a human donor in good health (CMV status not recorded). Some clones in this sample may be carry-over from other donors' samples. Both conserved end residues are trimmed from each CDR3.

V gene | CDR3 protein
TRBV7-6 | ASRQGAYNSPLH
TRBV20-1 | SARDYTRTFNQPQH
TRBV29-1 | SVGQALNNEQF
TRBV12-3/TRBV12-4 | ASSLAGGWAEAF
TRBV4-2 | ASSSRGNSGGGGELF
TRBV6-5 | ASSYSTGGQGRGYT
TRBV7-9 | ASSFMNTEAF
TRBV7-9 | ASSLDPRGTGYT
TRBV19 | ASSIGGGTEAF
TRBV20-1 | SARVGSLTEAF
TRBV5-1 | ASSSDRGGTEAF
TRBV7-2 | ASSPRDGRNSNQPQH
TRBV6-5 | ASSYSGQGNYGYT
TRBV9 | ASSVVQGNYNEQF
TRBV13 | ASSLMRAPHEQY
TRBV6-5 | ASSYSSSSNTEAF
TRBV7-2 | ASSLTGARGYT
TRBV12-3/TRBV12-4 | ASRGTRVSQPQH
TRBV7-2 | ASPGTSVSYEQY
TRBV20-1 | SARRQTWTGENYGYT
TRBV29-1 | SGRVDTEAF
TRBV9 | ASSVQGNEQF
TRBV5-4 | ASTPDPNRGNTEAF
TRBV12-3/TRBV12-4 | ASSQSGAYEQY
TRBV12-3/TRBV12-4 | ASSSRQGINQPQH
TRBV28 | ASSSTRTGGADGYT
TRBV28 | ASSFGDRLTLH
TRBV19 | ASSIRGVGTRLREYYGYT
TRBV2 | ASRQDSNTEAF
TRBV7-2 | ASSFLFSGLAKNIQY
TRBV28 | ASSQTGTGSEAF
TRBV7-8 | ASSPGTAKEPQH
TRBV7-2 | ASSSSHSGAYNEQF
TRBV11-2 | ASSLFSGGQNNEQF
TRBV7-2 | ASTTGNHYGYT
TRBV27 | ASSLLSEGGYNSPLH
TRBV20-1 | SARTGHNTDTQY
TRBV9 | ASSVGQGETQY
TRBV3-1 | ASSQDTALRNTQY
TRBV7-2 | ASSPGGVGYGYT
TRBV15 | ATSRDRSGGNEQY
TRBV7-2 | ASRRTANTEAF
TRBV15 | ATSSGRGYT
TRBV7-8 | ASTPGGTSGKANTGELF
TRBV25-1 | ASSERGGKDEQY
TRBV12-3/TRBV12-4 | ASLSPGRFSEAF
TRBV5-4 | ASSLGPTTDTQY
TRBV7-2 | ASSLDPTAQETQY
TRBV28 | ASRANRARGTEAF
TRBV20-1 | SAQPTGNGGYT
TRBV12-3/TRBV12-4 | ASTTGRRGTDTQY
TRBV19 | ASSISGLASGGTDTQY
TRBV30 | AWKWGNTEAF
TRBV7-4 | ASSRLLRDRGNEQY
TRBV25-1 | ASALGLGSDNTIY
TRBV15 | ATSRTGSYEQY
TRBV6-6 | ASILGGPESTYGYT
TRBV7-2 | ASSLRGYAYNEQF
TRBV15 | ATSRQGIEQF
TRBV7-2 | ASSPRTAPRKY